These 25 T cell receptor beta chains came from one sample sequenced in a study of CD8 T cells in ankylosing spondylitis. Study results and limitations: Made up of 7 to 9 highly homologous variants, a TCR beta motif appeared characteristic of ankylosing spondylitis blood.

TCRdb re-analysed the 5' RACE reads in MiXCR, keeping a single row per CDR3 protein. Among around 890,000 distinct CDR3 sequences, 10% to 15% were seen once, and the ten largest hold 0.51%. The antigens for these receptors are not known. The specimen was blood, either unsorted or a sorted T cell fraction (not recorded which). The receptors shown here come from a male donor with ankylosing spondylitis.

This clonotype turned up a few times. The chain uses TRBV20-1 and TRBJ2-5, with 10 positions matching TRBD2. The CDR3 spans 14 residues. CDR1 and CDR2 (germline): DFQATT, SNEGSKA (reference sequence). J was trimmed by 1 base and V by 3 bases; bases with no gene match: 2. The DNA of the CDR3 is TGCAGTGCTAGCACTAGCGGGGTCCAAGAGACCCAGTACTTC. It yields the protein CSASTSGVQETQYF.

In its sample, this clonotype was seen many times. The chain couples TRBV7-2 to TRBJ2-2; D is ambiguous. CDR3 size: 14 residues. With 4 bases removed from V and 8 bases from J, the gap between germline ends came to 14 bases. The germline V gene encodes CDR1 SGHTA and CDR2 FQGNSA. This CDR3 reads CASSSTMGWGELFF. The CDR3 nucleotides read TGTGCCAGCAGCTCAACCATGGGTTGGGGGGAGCTGTTTTTT.

This chain joins TRBV5-1 and TRBJ2-2; 7 positions match TRBD1. V gave up 4 bases and J gave up 3 bases; unmatched junction bases: 3. The CDR3 is made up of 14 amino acids. Germline V CDR1 and CDR2: SGHRS, YFSETQ. CDR3 in amino acids: CASSRDSHTGELFF. The DNA for the CDR3 is TGCGCCAGCAGCCGGGACAGCCACACCGGGGAGCTGTTTTTT.

This sequence joins TRBV10-3 and TRBJ1-2, with D maybe TRBD1 (6 bases). The ends were cut back, 8 bases at V and 0 bases at J, with 10 bases in the middle. The length of the CDR3 is 13 residues. Germline V gives CDR1 ENHRY, CDR2 SYGVKD. The CDR3 coding sequence is TGTGCCATCGGGACAACAACTAACTATGGCTACACCTTC. It encodes CAIGTTTNYGYTF.

The chain uses TRBV20-1 and TRBJ2-1; D perhaps matches TRBD1 (6 bases). Between the trimmed V and J ends, which lost 0 bases and 6 bases, there was a span of 18 bases. Germline-derived CDR1 and CDR2 are DFQATT and SNEGSKA (reference sequence). The CDR3 is 16 residues long. CDR3 coding DNA: TGCAGTGCTAGAGATCCCGGCAGGGGCTCGAGCAATGAGCAGTTCTTC. It translates to CSARDPGRGSSNEQFF.

The J gene is TRBJ1-6, the V gene TRBV20-1, with a weak D call TRBD1 (6 bases). Germline V gives CDR1 DFQATT, CDR2 SNEGSKA (reference sequence). Trimming took 6 bases from V and 0 from J, leaving 12 bases between them. CDR3 size: 15 residues. CDR3 loop: CSATRQDSYNSPLHF. DNA for the CDR3: TGCAGTGCAACCAGACAGGACTCCTATAATTCACCCCTCCACTTT.

The chain has TRBV4-2 and TRBJ2-7; the match to TRBD2 covers 8 bases. Germline V gene data show CDR1 as LGHNA and CDR2 as YNFKEQ. The CDR3 contains 15 residues. Trimming at V came to 4 bases and at J to 5 bases, leaving 10 bases not matched to a gene. The CDR3 loop reads CASSPVAGGRDEQYF. In nucleotides, the CDR3 is TGTGCCAGCAGCCCCGTGGCGGGGGGAAGAGACGAGCAGTACTTC.

On this clonotype itself: The junction shows a germline mismatch at one end, possibly a read error. The rearrangement joins TRBV20-1 to TRBJ2-6; 8 bases align to TRBD2. The germline CDR1 and CDR2 sequences are DFQATT and SNEGSKA (reference sequence). The CDR3 extends over 15 amino acids. Here the CDR3 DNA reads TGCAGTGCTAGGGTGCAAGGAGCGGGGGCCAACGTCATGACTTTC. Translated, it gives CSARVQGAGANVMTF.

This clonotype was seen more than once but under ten times. The rearrangement links TRBV20-1 to TRBJ2-4, with 7 bases identical to TRBD2. Trimming cost V 2 bases and J 9 bases; bases outside gene matches: 4. Germline V CDR1 and CDR2: DFQATT, SNEGSKA (reference sequence). The CDR3 has 12 residues. The CDR3 here is CSARRGGGIQYF. CDR3 DNA sequence: TGCAGTGCTAGACGCGGGGGTGGCATTCAGTACTTC.

The chain combines TRBV11-2 with TRBJ1-1; the match to TRBD1 covers 7 bases. This CDR3 has 17 amino acids. CDR1 SGHAT and CDR2 FQNNGV come from the germline V gene. The J segment lost 4 bases and the V segment lost 1 base, leaving 12 bases of the junction unmatched. The CDR3 reads CASSLVGSGTGATEAFF. In DNA form, the CDR3 reads TGTGCCAGCAGCTTAGTAGGGTCAGGAACAGGGGCCACTGAAGCTTTCTTT.

The table lists this clonotype with a few counts. The V gene is TRBV7-6, the J gene TRBJ2-1; perhaps TRBD2 as D (5 bases). Per germline, CDR1 SGHVS and CDR2 FNYEAQ. Trimming shortened V by 5 bases and J by 2 bases, and 19 bases separated the two germline ends. This CDR3 contains 17 residues. The CDR3 region has the DNA TGTGCCAGCAGCCCCCTGGGGAGTTCCAACACCTACAATGAGCAGTTCTTC. Encoded protein: CASSPLGSSNTYNEQFF.

The table lists this clonotype with a few counts. The chain recombines TRBV25-1 with TRBJ1-2; a possible D gene is TRBD1 (6 bases). The CDR3 extends over 15 amino acids. From germline, CDR1 is MGHDK and CDR2 SYGVNS. V was pared by 2 bases and J by 1 base, with 11 bases between. For the CDR3, the DNA is TGTGCCAGCAGTGAAACGACAGGACTTAACTATGGCTACACCTTC. This gives the protein CASSETTGLNYGYTF.

The chain joins TRBV25-1 to TRBJ2-3; TRBD2 matches 7 bases. V lost 3 bases, J lost 2 bases, and 5 bases stayed unmatched. The CDR3 extends over 15 amino acids. Germline loops: CDR1 MGHDK, CDR2 SYGVNS. The CDR3 coding sequence is TGTGCCAGCAGTGATCGGCGGGAGTACACAGATACGCAGTATTTT. Translation gives CASSDRREYTDTQYF.

V gene TRBV5-1 combines with J gene TRBJ2-7, with no clear D. The V and J ends lost 4 bases and 3 bases respectively, with 17 bases between them. Germline-derived CDR1 and CDR2 are SGHRS and YFSETQ. The CDR3 totals 15 residues. The DNA of the CDR3 is TGCGCCAGCAGCCCCAGAGGTGACACCAACTACGAGCAGTACTTC. Translation: CASSPRGDTNYEQYF.

The chain uses TRBV20-1 and TRBJ2-7; D may be TRBD2 (6 bases). The CDR3 sequence is 14 residues long. The V end lost 6 bases, the J end lost 0 bases, and 15 bases lay between the germline ends. The germline gives CDR1 DFQATT, CDR2 SNEGSKA (reference sequence). The CDR3 coding sequence is TGCAGTGCCGCGGAACCGGGACTCTCCTACGAGCAGTACTTC. Its protein product is CSAAEPGLSYEQYF.

This rearrangement joins TRBV28 to TRBJ2-5; no clear D. Deletions cut 7 bases from V and 2 bases from J, with 14 bases between. Per the germline V gene, CDR1 is MDHEN and CDR2 is SYDVKM. The CDR3 extends over 14 amino acids. In nucleotides, the CDR3 is TGTGCCAGCACCCCAAGGGCAGATCAAGAGACCCAGTACTTC. Translating it yields CASTPRADQETQYF. Using reference TRBV28 and TRBJ2-5 for the parts outside the CDR3, the full variable domain is DVKVTQSSRYLVKRTGEKVFLECVQDMDHENMFWYRQDPGLGLRLIYFSYDVKMKEKGDIPEGYSVSREKKERFSLILESASTNQTSMYLCASTPRADQETQYFGPGTRLLVL.

In its sample, this clonotype was seen a few times. The V gene is TRBV12-3 or TRBV12-4, the J gene TRBJ2-1; D is ambiguous. The CDR3 contains 16 residues. V was shortened by 8 bases and J by 2 bases, with 19 bases between the two germline ends. CDR3 protein: CASAKPLTAAYNEQFF. The CDR3 region has the DNA TGTGCCAGCGCCAAGCCCCTTACCGCAGCCTACAATGAGCAGTTCTTC.

This clonotype was counted many times. This chain connects TRBV6-5 to TRBJ2-7; D not certain. V was trimmed by 0 bases and J by 2 bases, leaving 11 bases between them. The length of the CDR3 is 15 residues. CDR1 is MNHEY, CDR2 SVGAGI, per germline. This CDR3 reads CASSYSRTGPYEQYF. CDR3 nucleotide sequence: TGTGCCAGCAGTTACTCGAGAACGGGTCCCTACGAGCAGTACTTC.

This clonotype was found a few times. The J gene is TRBJ2-1, the V gene TRBV5-1; no firm D call. The CDR3 runs to 14 residues. Germline CDR1 is SGHRS and CDR2 is YFSETQ. V lost 2 bases and J lost 8, with 14 bases in between. The CDR3: CASSLSSPNYEQFF. CDR3 coding DNA: TGCGCCAGCAGCTTAAGTAGTCCTAACTATGAGCAGTTCTTC.

J is TRBJ2-2 and V is TRBV5-1, with D perhaps TRBD1 (5 bases). Germline CDR1 and CDR2: SGHRS and YFSETQ. The V and J ends lost 4 bases and 0 bases respectively, with 10 bases between them. The CDR3 consists of 15 residues. CDR3 DNA sequence: TGCGCCAGCAGCGCCAGGACAACGAACACCGGGGAGCTGTTTTTT. Translation gives CASSARTTNTGELFF.

This clonotype has a count of ten or more. The CDR3 DNA reads as TGTGCCAGCACTCCTGGGGGACAGCCCCAGCATTTT. Its protein is CASTPGGQPQHF. The rearrangement joins TRBV11-2 to TRBJ1-5, with a tentative D call TRBD1 (5 bases). CDR1 is SGHAT, CDR2 FQNNGV, per germline. V lost 7 bases and J 7 bases, leaving 11 bases between the germline ends. This CDR3 has 12 amino acids.

The V gene is TRBV3-1, the J gene TRBJ2-5; D not certain. CDR1 is LGHDT and CDR2 is YNNKEL in the germline V gene (reference sequence). The CDR3 extends over 13 amino acids. Between the trimmed V and J ends, which lost 0 bases and 5 bases, there was a span of 7 bases. The CDR3 spells CASSQEPDETQYF. DNA for the CDR3: TGTGCCAGCAGCCAAGAGCCGGACGAGACCCAGTACTTC.

The J gene is TRBJ1-2, the V gene TRBV5-5, with D perhaps TRBD1 (5 bases). The CDR3 length is 16 residues. The germline V gene has CDR1 SGHKS and CDR2 YYEKEE (reference sequence). Trimming left V 6 bases short and J 0 bases short, with 18 bases between. The CDR3 protein is CASTRGVGGSNYGYTF. The CDR3 region has the DNA TGTGCCAGCACCCGGGGGGTGGGAGGGTCTAACTATGGCTACACCTTC. Full variable domain (rest looked up from reference TRBV5-5 and TRBJ1-2): DAGVTQSPTHLIKTRGQQVTLRCSPISGHKSVSWYQQVLGQGPQFIFQYYEKEERGRGNFPDRFSARQFPNYSSELNVNALLLGDSALYLCASTRGVGGSNYGYTFGSGTRLTVV.

CDR3 coding DNA: TGTGCCAGCAGCTTAGCACCCGGTCGGGGAGAGACCCAGTACTTC. Protein product: CASSLAPGRGETQYF. The rearrangement joins TRBV7-9 to TRBJ2-5; D might be TRBD2 (5 bases). V lost 0 bases and J lost 4, with 12 bases in between. CDR1 SEHNR and CDR2 FQNEAQ come from the germline V gene (reference sequence). The CDR3 is made up of 15 amino acids.

The chain combines TRBV2 with TRBJ1-5, with TRBD1 matching over 7 bases. V was pared by 6 bases and J by 2 bases, with 7 bases of the junction left unmatched. The CDR3 is 15 amino acids. Germline V CDR1 and CDR2: SNHLY, FYNNEI. Written as DNA, the CDR3 is TGTGCCAGCAGCCGCAGACAGGGAGGCAATCAGCCCCAGCATTTT. The encoded protein is CASSRRQGGNQPQHF. The full variable domain, its missing parts supplied by reference TRBV2 and TRBJ1-5, is EPEVTQTPSHQVTQMGQEVILRCVPISNHLYFYWYRQILGQKVEFLVSFYNNEISEKSEIFDDQFSVERPDGSNFTLKIRSTKLEDSAMYFCASSRRQGGNQPQHFGDGTRLSIL.